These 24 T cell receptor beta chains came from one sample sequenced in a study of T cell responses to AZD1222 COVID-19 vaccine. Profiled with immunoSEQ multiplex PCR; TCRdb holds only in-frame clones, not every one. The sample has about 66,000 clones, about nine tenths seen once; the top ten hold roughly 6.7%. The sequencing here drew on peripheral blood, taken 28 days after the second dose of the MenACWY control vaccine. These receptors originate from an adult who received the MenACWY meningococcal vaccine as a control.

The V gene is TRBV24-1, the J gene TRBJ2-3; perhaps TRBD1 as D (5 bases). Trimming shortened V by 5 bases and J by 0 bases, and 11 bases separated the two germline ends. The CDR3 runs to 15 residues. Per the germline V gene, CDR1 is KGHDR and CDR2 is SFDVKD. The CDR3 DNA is TGTGCCACCAGTGCTGGACAAGAAAGCACAGATACGCAGTATTTT. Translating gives CATSAGQESTDTQYF.

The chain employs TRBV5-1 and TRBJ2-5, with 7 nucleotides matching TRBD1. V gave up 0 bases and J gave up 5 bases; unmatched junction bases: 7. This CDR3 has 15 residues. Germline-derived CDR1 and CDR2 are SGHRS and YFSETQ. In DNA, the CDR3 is TGCGCCAGCAGCTTGGGCGACAGGGCTCGTGAGACCCAGTACTTC. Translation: CASSLGDRARETQYF.

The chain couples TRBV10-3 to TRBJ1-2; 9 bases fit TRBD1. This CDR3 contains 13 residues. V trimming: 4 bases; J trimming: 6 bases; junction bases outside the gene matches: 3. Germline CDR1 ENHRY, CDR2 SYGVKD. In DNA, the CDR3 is TGTGCCATCAGTGGGACAGGGGAAAATGGCTACACCTTC. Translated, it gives CAISGTGENGYTF.

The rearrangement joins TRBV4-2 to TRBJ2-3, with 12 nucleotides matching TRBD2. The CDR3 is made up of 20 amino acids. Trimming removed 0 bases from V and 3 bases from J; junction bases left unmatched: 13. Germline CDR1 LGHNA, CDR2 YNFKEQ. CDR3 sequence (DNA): TGTGCCAGCAGCCAAGAAGGCGGGTCTAGCGGGAGGGCGGCTACAGATACGCAGTATTTT. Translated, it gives CASSQEGGSSGRAATDTQYF.

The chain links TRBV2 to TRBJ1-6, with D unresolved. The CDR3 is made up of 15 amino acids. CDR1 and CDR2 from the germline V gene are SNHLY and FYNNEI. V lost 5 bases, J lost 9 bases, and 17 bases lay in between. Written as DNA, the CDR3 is TGTGCCAGCAGTACAGCGTCCGGGCCCATTTCACCCCTCCACTTT. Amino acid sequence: CASSTASGPISPLHF.

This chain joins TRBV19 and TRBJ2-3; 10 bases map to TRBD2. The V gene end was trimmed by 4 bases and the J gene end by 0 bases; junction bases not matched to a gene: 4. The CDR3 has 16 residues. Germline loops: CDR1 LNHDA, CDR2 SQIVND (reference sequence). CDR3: CASSTRTSGSTDTQYF. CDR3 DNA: TGTGCCAGTAGTACCCGGACTAGCGGCAGCACAGATACGCAGTATTTT.

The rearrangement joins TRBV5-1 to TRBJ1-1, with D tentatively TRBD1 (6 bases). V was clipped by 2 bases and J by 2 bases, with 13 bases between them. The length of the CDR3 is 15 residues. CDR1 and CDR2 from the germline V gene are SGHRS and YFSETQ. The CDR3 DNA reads TGCGCCAGCAGCTTCGTGGGGGCCCCAAACACTGAAGCTTTCTTT. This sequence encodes CASSFVGAPNTEAFF.

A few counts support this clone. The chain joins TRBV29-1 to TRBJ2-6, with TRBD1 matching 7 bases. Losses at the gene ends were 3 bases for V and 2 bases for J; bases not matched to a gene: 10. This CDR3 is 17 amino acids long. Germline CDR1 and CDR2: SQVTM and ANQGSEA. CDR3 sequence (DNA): TGCAGCGTTGATGAAGGACAGGACCGTCCTGGGGCCAACGTCCTGACTTTC. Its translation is CSVDEGQDRPGANVLTF.

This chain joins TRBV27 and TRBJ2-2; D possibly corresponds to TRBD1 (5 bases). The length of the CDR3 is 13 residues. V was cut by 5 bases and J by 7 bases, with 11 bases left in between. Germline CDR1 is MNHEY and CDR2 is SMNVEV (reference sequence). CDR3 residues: CASSDSWGGELFF. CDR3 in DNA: TGTGCCAGCAGTGACAGTTGGGGCGGGGAGCTGTTTTTT.

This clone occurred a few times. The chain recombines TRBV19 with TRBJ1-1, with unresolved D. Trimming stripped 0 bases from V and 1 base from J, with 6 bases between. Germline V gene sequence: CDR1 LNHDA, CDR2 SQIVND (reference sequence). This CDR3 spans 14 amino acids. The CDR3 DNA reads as TGTGCCAGTAGTATAGACGACCGGAACACTGAAGCTTTCTTT. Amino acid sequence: CASSIDDRNTEAFF.

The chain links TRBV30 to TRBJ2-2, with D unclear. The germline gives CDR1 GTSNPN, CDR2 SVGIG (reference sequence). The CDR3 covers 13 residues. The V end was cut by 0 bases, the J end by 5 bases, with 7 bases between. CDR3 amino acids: CAWSVTETGELFF. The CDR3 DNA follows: TGTGCCTGGAGTGTCACTGAGACCGGGGAGCTGTTTTTT. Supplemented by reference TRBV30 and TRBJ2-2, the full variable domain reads SQTIHQWPATLVQPVGSPLSLECTVEGTSNPNLYWYRQAAGRGLQLLFYSVGIGQISSEVPQNLSASRPQDRQFILSSKKLLLSDSGFYLCAWSVTETGELFFGEGSRLTVL.

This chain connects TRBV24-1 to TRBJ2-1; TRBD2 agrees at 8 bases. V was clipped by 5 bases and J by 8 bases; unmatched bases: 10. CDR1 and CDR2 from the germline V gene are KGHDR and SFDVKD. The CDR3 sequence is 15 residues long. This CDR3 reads CATSGREGAWDEQFF. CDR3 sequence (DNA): TGTGCCACCAGTGGACGGGAGGGCGCCTGGGATGAGCAGTTCTTC.

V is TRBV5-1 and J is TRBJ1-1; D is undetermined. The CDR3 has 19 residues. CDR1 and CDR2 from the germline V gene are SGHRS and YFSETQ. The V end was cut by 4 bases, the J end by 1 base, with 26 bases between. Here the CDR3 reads CASSRWRSGIRSENTEAFF. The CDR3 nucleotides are TGCGCCAGCAGCCGCTGGAGATCAGGAATTCGGTCAGAGAACACTGAAGCTTTCTTT.

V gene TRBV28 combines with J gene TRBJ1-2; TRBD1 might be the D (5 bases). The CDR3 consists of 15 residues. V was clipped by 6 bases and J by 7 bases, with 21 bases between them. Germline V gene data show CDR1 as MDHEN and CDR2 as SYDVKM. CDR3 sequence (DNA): TGTGCCAGCAGCTCTGGGACTGTTGTCGATTCTGGCTACACCTTC. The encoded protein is CASSSGTVVDSGYTF.

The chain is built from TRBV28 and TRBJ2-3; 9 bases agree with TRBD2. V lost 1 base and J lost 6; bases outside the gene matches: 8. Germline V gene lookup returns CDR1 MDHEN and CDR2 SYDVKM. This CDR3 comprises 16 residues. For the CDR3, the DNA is TGTGCCAGCAGTTTATTAGCGGGAGTTGGCGGGGATACGCAGTATTTT. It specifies CASSLLAGVGGDTQYF.

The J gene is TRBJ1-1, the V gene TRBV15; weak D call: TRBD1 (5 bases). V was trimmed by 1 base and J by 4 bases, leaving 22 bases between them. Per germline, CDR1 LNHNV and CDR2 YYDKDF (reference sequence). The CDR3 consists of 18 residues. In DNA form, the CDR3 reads TGTGCCACCAGCAGAGTAGTAGGCCCCGGGGTCGGGGGCACTGAAGCTTTCTTT. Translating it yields CATSRVVGPGVGGTEAFF.

The CDR3 here is CASSLDPGNEKLFF. The CDR3 DNA follows: TGTGCCAGCAGCTTAGATCCCGGGAATGAAAAACTGTTTTTT. The chain links TRBV11-2 to TRBJ1-4; no clear D gene. Germline CDR1 reads SGHAT; CDR2 reads FQNNGV. Trimming left V 0 bases short and J 5 bases short, with 7 bases between. The CDR3 loop spans 14 amino acids. Variable domain in full (rest from reference TRBV11-2 and TRBJ1-4): EAGVAQSPRYKIIEKRQSVAFWCNPISGHATLYWYQQILGQGPKLLIQFQNNGVVDDSQLPKDRFSAERLKGVDSTLKIQPAKLEDSAVYLCASSLDPGNEKLFFGSGTQLSVL.

CDR3 region: CASSQDKGASSYNSPLHF. DNA for the CDR3: TGTGCCAGCAGCCAAGATAAAGGGGCCAGCTCCTATAATTCACCCCTCCACTTT. This sequence joins TRBV3-1 (or the pseudogene TRBV3-2) and TRBJ1-6, with D perhaps TRBD1 (5 bases). The CDR3 is made up of 18 amino acids. Germline CDR1 and CDR2: LGHDT and YNNKEL (reference sequence). Trimming stripped 0 bases from V and 0 bases from J, with 12 bases between.

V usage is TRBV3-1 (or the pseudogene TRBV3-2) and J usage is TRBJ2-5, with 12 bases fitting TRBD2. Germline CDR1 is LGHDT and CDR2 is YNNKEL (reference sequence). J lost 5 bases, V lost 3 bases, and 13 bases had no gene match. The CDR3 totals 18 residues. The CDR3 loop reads CASSHPTRTSGTRETQYF. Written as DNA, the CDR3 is TGTGCCAGCAGCCACCCAACCCGGACTAGCGGGACCAGGGAGACCCAGTACTTC.

The CDR3 coding sequence is TGTGCCAGCAGTGAAGGTGTAGTTTCCTACGAGCAGTACTTC. It specifies CASSEGVVSYEQYF. This sequence joins TRBV2 and TRBJ2-7; no reliable D call. The CDR3 consists of 14 residues. Germline V gene lookup returns CDR1 SNHLY and CDR2 FYNNEI. The V and J ends lost 1 base and 1 base respectively, with 8 bases between them.

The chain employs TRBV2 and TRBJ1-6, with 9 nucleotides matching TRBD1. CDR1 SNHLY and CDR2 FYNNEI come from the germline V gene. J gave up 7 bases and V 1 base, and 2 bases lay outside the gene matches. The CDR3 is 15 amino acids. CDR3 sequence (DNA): TGTGCCAGCAGTGAAGTACAGGGGGCCAATTCACCCCTCCACTTT. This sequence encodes CASSEVQGANSPLHF.

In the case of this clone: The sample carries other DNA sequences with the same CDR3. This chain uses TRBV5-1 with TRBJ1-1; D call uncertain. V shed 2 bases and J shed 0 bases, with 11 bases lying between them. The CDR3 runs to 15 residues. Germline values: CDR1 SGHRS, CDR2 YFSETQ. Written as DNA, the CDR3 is TGCGCCAGCAGCTTAACGGGAACTGTGAACACTGAAGCTTTCTTT. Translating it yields CASSLTGTVNTEAFF.

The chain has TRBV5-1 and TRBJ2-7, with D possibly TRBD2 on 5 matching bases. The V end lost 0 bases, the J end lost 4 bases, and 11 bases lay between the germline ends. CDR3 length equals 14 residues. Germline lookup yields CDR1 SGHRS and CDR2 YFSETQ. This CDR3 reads CASSLEGGPYEQYF. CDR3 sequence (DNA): TGCGCCAGCAGCTTGGAAGGAGGCCCATACGAGCAGTACTTC.

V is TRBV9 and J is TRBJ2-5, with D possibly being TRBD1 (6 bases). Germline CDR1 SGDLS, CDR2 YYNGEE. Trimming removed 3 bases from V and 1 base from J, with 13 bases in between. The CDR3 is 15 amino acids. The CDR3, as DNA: TGTGCCAGCAGCGCGGACAGCCGTTTCCAAGAGACCCAGTACTTC. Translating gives CASSADSRFQETQYF.